This T cell receptor beta chain was identified during a study of T cell responses to AZD1222 COVID-19 vaccine (dated by TCRdb to 2020 to 2022). Notes on the research overall: A total of 233 trial participants underwent TCR sequencing, of whom more than 200 had received two doses of AZD1222 and about 26 had received two doses of the MenACWY control vaccine. Trial participants were enrolled by age into subgroups of 18-55, 56-69 and 70-plus years, and around 150, 29 and 61 TCR-sequenced participants, respectively, were included in these subgroups. What the work shows at the level of the full study, not this receptor alone: In the small 56-69-year group, the increase in depth fell short of significance, most likely because of low power. Most participants were white British and females outnumbered males, and the authors suggested that clonal diversity may have been underestimated. The whole spike protein was spanned by vaccine-associated CD4 TCRs, and dominant responses were seen in regions 160-218 and 743-854. Conclusions about previously exposed vaccinees were limited because only six or seven AZD1222 recipients were SARS-CoV-2 seropositive at baseline. Epitopes outside the regions mutated in the B.1.351 and B.1.1.7 variants were reportedly recognized by nearly half of the unique spike-specific TCRs. Because no samples from the day 14 peak response were available, repertoires could be characterized only after the peak T cell response. After two AZD1222 doses, spike-specific TCR breadth and depth were significantly higher than at day 0 and than in MenACWY recipients.

The sample's time point label is to be understood as: about 28 days (+/-7) after the second vaccine dose. Because spike-specific TCR depth and breadth did not differ between the two schedules, AZD1222 recipients who got a second dose at roughly 4 weeks were pooled with those who got a second dose at roughly 12 weeks. The vaccinee samples were drawn from two UK trials, COV001 and COV002, one of which was a single-blind randomized controlled phase 2/3 trial testing AZD1222 (ChAdOx1 nCoV-19) in healthy adults. For TCRbeta chain sequencing, PBMC samples were collected from trial participants at day 0 and at day 28 after the second dose. Per the germline V gene, LGHNT is the CDR1 and FRNRAP is the CDR2. The CDR3 numbers 12 residues from cysteine through phenylalanine. Of the read, only the CDR3 DNA is kept; its 36 bases are in frame from base 1. V is pared back by 6 bases and J by 6 bases, with 9 bases lying between the germline termini.

The CDR3 regions of human TCRbeta chains were analyzed by immunosequencing. The study's processing was this. TCRs in the repertoires were compared against a reference library of SARS-CoV-2-specific TCRs that had been generated with the MIRA antigen-specificity platform. Breadth meant the fraction of unique TCRs that were SARS-CoV-2-associated, whereas depth meant the fraction of total T cells that were SARS-CoV-2-associated. Using the MIRA data, each spike-specific TCR was mapped to the spike region that the TCR reacts to and placed in a CD4 or CD8 class. Log10-transformed breadth and depth values were compared by one-way ANOVA with Sidak's multiple comparisons tests. TCRdb obtained this table from immuneACCESS and retained in-frame rearrangements with V and J assigned. These tables miss some clones; where compared with another copy, unresolved V genes account for less than half of the shortfall, and the remainder is unexplained. The D gene and trimming were derived from the DNA, and the V and J assignments and clone size from that table. Across this sample there are 90,000 to 130,000 clones, with about 94% seen only once. The ten largest clones take up about 3.1% of the sample.

In regard to this clone: It lacks a known antigen. Within one base of it there is no much larger clone, and no base qualities were kept.

This TCR came from an adult who received the AZD1222 COVID-19 vaccine. The chain links TRBV12-5 with TRBJ1-5, with an unclear D gene assignment. This material consisted of peripheral blood, taken 28 days after the second AZD1222 dose. The CDR3 is CASGLNPQPQHF. The nucleotide sequence reads TGTGCTAGTGGCCTAAATCCTCAGCCCCAGCATTTT.